The clone carrying this T cell receptor (beta chain) was picked up one time. This sample was taken from a study of blood T cell repertoires in COVID-19. Study in general: COVID-19 samples from acute and convalescent phases originated in the United States, Italy and Spain. Sources were T cells, B-cell-depleted T cells, or PBMCs; the material itself was cDNA or gDNA.

Source study methods: Amplified reference gene primers provided the basis for estimating nucleated cell counts. Using immunoSEQ multiplex PCR, the repertoire was profiled, and TCRdb retains in-frame clones only, with some absent. V and J calls and clone size follow that table, whereas D and trimming were derived from the DNA. The sample carries 93,000 or so clones, roughly 87% recorded once. CDR3 length: 16 residues. CDR1 and CDR2 from the germline V gene are SGHVS and FNYEAQ. The ends were cut back, 1 base at V and 1 base at J, with 11 bases in the middle. This TCR was sampled from a man aged 45-65 years in a cohort sampled during active COVID-19. The V gene is TRBV7-6, the J gene TRBJ1-3; TRBD1 is a possible D gene (5 bases). The sample comprised peripheral blood. The CDR3 nucleotides read TGTGCCAGCAGCTTAGAACAGGCTGGGTCTGGAAACACCATATATTTT. This translates into CASSLEQAGSGNTIYF.